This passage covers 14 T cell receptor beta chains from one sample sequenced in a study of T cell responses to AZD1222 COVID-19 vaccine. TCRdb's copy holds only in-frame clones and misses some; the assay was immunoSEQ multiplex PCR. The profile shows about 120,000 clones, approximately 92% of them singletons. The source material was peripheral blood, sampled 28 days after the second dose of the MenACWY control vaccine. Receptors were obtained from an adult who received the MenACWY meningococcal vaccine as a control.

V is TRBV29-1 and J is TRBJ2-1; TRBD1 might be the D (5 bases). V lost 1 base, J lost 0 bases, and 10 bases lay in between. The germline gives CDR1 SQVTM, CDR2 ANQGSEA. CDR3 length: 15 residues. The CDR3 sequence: CSVEGQHLSYNEQFF. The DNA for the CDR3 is TGCAGCGTTGAAGGACAGCACCTCTCCTACAATGAGCAGTTCTTC.

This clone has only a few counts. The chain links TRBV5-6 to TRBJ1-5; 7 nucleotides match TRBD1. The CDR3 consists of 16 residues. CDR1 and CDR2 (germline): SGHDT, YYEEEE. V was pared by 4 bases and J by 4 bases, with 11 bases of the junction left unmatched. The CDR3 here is CASSVYGDSLNQPQHF. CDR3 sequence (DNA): TGTGCCAGCAGCGTTTATGGGGACAGCCTTAATCAGCCCCAGCATTTT.

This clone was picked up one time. In DNA form, the CDR3 reads TGTGCCAGCAGTTGGGACAGGCTATACGAGCAGTACTTC. This codes for CASSWDRLYEQYF. J is TRBJ2-7 and V is TRBV28; TRBD1 matches at 8 bases. Trimming cost V 4 bases and J 4 bases; bases outside gene matches: 3. Germline CDR1 MDHEN, CDR2 SYDVKM. The CDR3 spans 13 residues.

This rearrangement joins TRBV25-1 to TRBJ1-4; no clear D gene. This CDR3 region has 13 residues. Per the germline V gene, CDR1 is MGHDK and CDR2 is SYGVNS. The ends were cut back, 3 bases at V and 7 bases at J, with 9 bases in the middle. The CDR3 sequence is CASSDLSSEKLFF. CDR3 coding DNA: TGTGCCAGCAGTGACCTATCCAGTGAAAAACTGTTTTTT. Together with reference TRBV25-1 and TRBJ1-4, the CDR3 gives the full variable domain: EADIYQTPRYLVIGTGKKITLECSQTMGHDKMYWYQQDPGMELHLIHYSYGVNSTEKGDLSSESTVSRIRTEHFPLTLESARPSHTSQYLCASSDLSSEKLFFGSGTQLSVL.

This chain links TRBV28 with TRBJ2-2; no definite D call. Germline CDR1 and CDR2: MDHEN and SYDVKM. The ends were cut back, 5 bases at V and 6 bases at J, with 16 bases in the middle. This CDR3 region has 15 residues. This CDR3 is CASSTLVENPGELFF. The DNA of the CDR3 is TGTGCCAGCAGTACCCTCGTGGAGAATCCCGGGGAGCTGTTTTTT.

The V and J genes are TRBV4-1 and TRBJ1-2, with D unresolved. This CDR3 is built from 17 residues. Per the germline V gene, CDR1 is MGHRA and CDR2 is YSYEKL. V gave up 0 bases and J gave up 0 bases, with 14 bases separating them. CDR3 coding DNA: TGCGCCAGCAGCCAAGATCGGCAGGCCGAAGCTAACTATGGCTACACCTTC. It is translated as CASSQDRQAEANYGYTF.

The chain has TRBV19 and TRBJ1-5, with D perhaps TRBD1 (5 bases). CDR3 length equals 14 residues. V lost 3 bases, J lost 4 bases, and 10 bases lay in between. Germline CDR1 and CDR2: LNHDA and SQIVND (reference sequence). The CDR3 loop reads CASSIVQGNQPQHF. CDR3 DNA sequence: TGTGCCAGTAGTATTGTCCAGGGAAATCAGCCCCAGCATTTT.

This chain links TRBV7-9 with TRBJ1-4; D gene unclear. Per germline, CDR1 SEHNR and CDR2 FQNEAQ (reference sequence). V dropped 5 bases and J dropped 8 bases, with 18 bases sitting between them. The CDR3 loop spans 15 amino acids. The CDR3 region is CASSESTRRSEKLFF. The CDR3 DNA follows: TGTGCCAGCAGCGAAAGCACCAGGCGGAGCGAAAAACTGTTTTTT.

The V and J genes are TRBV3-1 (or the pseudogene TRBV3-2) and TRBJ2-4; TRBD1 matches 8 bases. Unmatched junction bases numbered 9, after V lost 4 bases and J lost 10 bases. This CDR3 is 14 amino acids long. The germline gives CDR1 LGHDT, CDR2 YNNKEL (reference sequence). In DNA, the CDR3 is TGTGCCAGCAGCCGCTTGACAGGGGAAGGGATTCAGTACTTC. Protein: CASSRLTGEGIQYF.

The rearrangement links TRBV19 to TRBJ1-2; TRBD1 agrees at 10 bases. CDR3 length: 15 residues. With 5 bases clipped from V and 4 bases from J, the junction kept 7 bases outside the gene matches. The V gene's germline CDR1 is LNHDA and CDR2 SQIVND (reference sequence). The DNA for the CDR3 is TGTGCCAGTAGTGCTGCCGGGACAGGGGTCTATGGCTACACCTTC. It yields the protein CASSAAGTGVYGYTF. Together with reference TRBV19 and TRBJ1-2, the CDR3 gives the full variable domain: DGGITQSPKYLFRKEGQNVTLSCEQNLNHDAMYWYRQDPGQGLRLIYYSQIVNDFQKGDIAEGYSVSREKKESFPLTVTSAQKNPTAFYLCASSAAGTGVYGYTFGSGTRLTVV.

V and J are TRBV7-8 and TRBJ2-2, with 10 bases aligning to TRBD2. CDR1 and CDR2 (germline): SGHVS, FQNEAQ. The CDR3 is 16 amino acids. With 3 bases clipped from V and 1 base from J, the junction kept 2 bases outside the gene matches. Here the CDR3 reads CASSFASGRNTGELFF. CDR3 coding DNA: TGTGCCAGCAGCTTTGCTAGCGGGAGGAACACCGGGGAGCTGTTTTTT.

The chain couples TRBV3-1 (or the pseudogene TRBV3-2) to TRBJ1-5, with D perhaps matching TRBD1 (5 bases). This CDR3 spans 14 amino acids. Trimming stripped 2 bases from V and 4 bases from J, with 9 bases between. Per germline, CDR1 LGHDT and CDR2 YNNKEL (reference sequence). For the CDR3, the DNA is TGTGCCAGCAGCCAACGGGGGATAAATCAGCCCCAGCATTTT. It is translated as CASSQRGINQPQHF.

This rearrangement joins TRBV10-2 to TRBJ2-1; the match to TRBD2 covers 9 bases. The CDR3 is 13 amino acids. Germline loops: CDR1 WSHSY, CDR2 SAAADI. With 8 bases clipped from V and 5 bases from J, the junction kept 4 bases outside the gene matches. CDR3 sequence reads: CASGGGAHNEQFF. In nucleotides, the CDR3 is TGCGCCAGCGGCGGGGGGGCCCACAATGAGCAGTTCTTC.

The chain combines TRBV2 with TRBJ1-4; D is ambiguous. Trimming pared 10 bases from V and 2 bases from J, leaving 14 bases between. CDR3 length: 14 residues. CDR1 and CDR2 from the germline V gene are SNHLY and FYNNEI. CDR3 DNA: TGTGCCACGCGTTATGGGAGGACTAATGAAAAACTGTTTTTT. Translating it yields CATRYGRTNEKLFF.